This T cell receptor (beta chain) emerged from a study of T cell responses to AZD1222 COVID-19 vaccine. Looking at the study overall: Pooling was applied to second doses at about 4 or about 12 weeks. Study-level points and caveats: Variant regions that are unmutated are reportedly the target of nearly half of spike-specific TCRs.

Clones were sequenced by immunoSEQ multiplex PCR, and TCRdb holds only the in-frame ones, with some missing. Of 150,000 or so clones in the sample, 88% were seen once. The ends lost 5 bases at V and 5 bases at J; junction bases unmatched: 7. Per germline, CDR1 MNHNY and CDR2 SVGAGI (reference sequence). The CDR3 is 14 residues long. Turning to this clone: What it binds is unknown.

This chain uses TRBV6-6 with TRBJ1-1; 8 bases match TRBD1. The sequence was obtained from an adult in good health. This sample comprised peripheral blood, obtained on day 0 of AZD1222 vaccination. The CDR3 here is CASSNTGGGTEAFF. Here the CDR3 DNA reads TGTGCCAGCAGTAATACAGGGGGTGGGACTGAAGCTTTCTTT.